The clone carrying this T cell receptor (beta chain) was seen many times. Its antigen remains unidentified. The read ends 3 residues before the CDR3 terminus; that terminus is restored from the germline J gene. The CDR3 length is 12 residues. The V gene end was trimmed by 8 bases and the J gene end by 0 bases; junction bases not matched to a gene: 1. Germline CDR1 SEHNR, CDR2 FQNEAQ (reference sequence). TCRdb's copy holds only in-frame clones and misses some; the assay was immunoSEQ multiplex PCR. The sample contains under 60,000 clones, none of them singletons. The data stem from a study of T cell clonality in common variable immunodeficiency. Broader study findings: Compared with controls, CVID subjects had fewer shared TCRbeta clones.

This chain connects TRBV7-9 to TRBJ2-7, with 7 positions matching TRBD2. The TCR was taken from a person between 18 and 69 years old in good health. Material for sequencing was peripheral blood mononuclear cells. The CDR3 DNA, read in part, is TGTGCCAGCGGGAGGGGCTCCTACGAG. Protein sequence: CASGRGSYE. The entire CDR3 protein reads CASGRGSYEQYF.